Each of the 23 T cell receptor beta chains below was sequenced from the same sample in a study of graft-versus-host responses after intestinal transplantation. The repertoire was sequenced with immunoSEQ multiplex PCR; TCRdb's copy has only in-frame clones and lacks some. The top ten hold around 0.12% of the sample, which has 90,000 to 150,000 clones, about 93% seen once. The antigens of these receptors remain unknown. The source was unstimulated CD4+ T cells sorted from spleen or lymph node cells, collected before intestinal transplant. Receptors originate from a human donor who received an intestinal transplant.

This sequence joins TRBV6-5 and TRBJ2-7, with unresolved D. CDR1 and CDR2 (germline): MNHEY, SVGAGI. Trimming cost V 0 bases and J 6 bases, with 12 bases left between them. The CDR3 is 14 residues long. The CDR3 DNA is TGTGCCAGCAGTTACTCTGTTAGCTTGCGCGAGCAGTACTTC. Translation gives CASSYSVSLREQYF.

CDR3 sequence reads: CAWSVAEDQPQHF. The CDR3 DNA sequence: TGTGCCTGGAGTGTGGCAGAGGATCAGCCCCAGCATTTT. The chain is built from TRBV30 and TRBJ1-5, with D hard to call. The CDR3 runs 13 residues. Per germline, CDR1 GTSNPN and CDR2 SVGIG (reference sequence). V lost 0 bases and J lost 5, with 8 bases in between.

The rearrangement links TRBV2 to TRBJ1-5; D not certain. V gave up 2 bases and J gave up 9 bases, with 8 bases separating them. Germline assignment: CDR1 SNHLY and CDR2 FYNNEI. The CDR3 contains 12 residues. The CDR3 region is CASSEYASPQHF. For the CDR3, the DNA is TGTGCCAGCAGTGAATACGCGTCGCCCCAGCATTTT.

This chain uses TRBV6-1 with TRBJ2-7; a weak D match, TRBD1 (6 bases). Germline CDR1 reads MNHNS; CDR2 reads SASEGT. With 6 bases removed from V and 6 bases from J, the gap between germline ends came to 21 bases. CDR3 length: 15 amino acids. This CDR3 reads CASSRTGTRFSEQYF. The CDR3 DNA follows: TGTGCCAGCAGCCGCACCGGGACAAGGTTTTCCGAGCAGTACTTC.

The J gene is TRBJ1-4, the V gene TRBV28; a weak D match, TRBD1 (5 bases). V gave up 6 bases and J gave up 7 bases, with 24 bases separating them. Looked up from germline, CDR1 is MDHEN and CDR2 is SYDVKM. The CDR3 has 17 residues. The CDR3 bases are TGTGCCAGCAGCAGATTAGGACTCAGGGTTCACAGTGAAAAACTGTTTTTT. It specifies CASSRLGLRVHSEKLFF.

V usage is TRBV6-5 and J usage is TRBJ1-4; tentative D call: TRBD1 (6 bases). The germline V gene has CDR1 MNHEY and CDR2 SVGAGI. This CDR3 has 15 amino acids. V dropped 8 bases and J dropped 7 bases, with 20 bases sitting between them. This chain's CDR3 is CASRPTGRSGEKLFF. The DNA for the CDR3 is TGTGCCAGCCGGCCTACAGGGAGGAGTGGTGAAAAACTGTTTTTT.

The V gene is TRBV30, the J gene TRBJ1-5; D not resolved. Germline CDR1 reads GTSNPN; CDR2 reads SVGIG (reference sequence). V lost 6 bases, J lost 2 bases, and 8 bases lay in between. The CDR3 is made up of 12 amino acids. CDR3 DNA sequence: TGTGCCTGTTCCAAAGGCAATCAGCCCCAGCATTTT. This gives the protein CACSKGNQPQHF.

The gene calls are TRBV18 and TRBJ2-7; D is undetermined. The CDR3 totals 15 residues. Germline CDR1 KGHSH, CDR2 LQKENI. Trimming took 1 base from V and 0 from J, leaving 10 bases between them. CDR3 sequence reads: CASSPRQVNSYEQYF. As DNA, the CDR3 is TGTGCCAGCTCACCACGGCAGGTCAACTCCTACGAGCAGTACTTC. Drawing the rest from reference TRBV18 and TRBJ2-7, the complete variable domain is NAGVMQNPRHLVRRRGQEARLRCSPMKGHSHVYWYRQLPEEGLKFMVYLQKENIIDESGMPKERFSAEFPKEGPSILRIQQVVRGDSAAYFCASSPRQVNSYEQYFGPGTRLTVT.

V gene TRBV6-5 combines with J gene TRBJ2-1; 7 nucleotides align to TRBD2. There are 15 residues in the CDR3. Germline V gene lookup returns CDR1 MNHEY and CDR2 SVGAGI. The V and J ends lost 5 bases and 9 bases, in that order; junction bases with no gene match: 13. CDR3 bases: TGTGCCAGCAGTACCGGGACTACTTCACGCGGTGAGCAGTTCTTC. Encoded protein: CASSTGTTSRGEQFF.

V usage is TRBV29-1 and J usage is TRBJ2-1, with no clear D. There are 15 residues in the CDR3. Germline V CDR1 and CDR2: SQVTM, ANQGSEA. V lost 6 bases and J lost 0, with 15 bases in between. The CDR3 DNA is TGCAGCGTGGCGCGCGTCTCAAACTCCTACAATGAGCAGTTCTTC. It yields the protein CSVARVSNSYNEQFF.

This sequence joins TRBV5-1 and TRBJ2-1, with 10 positions matching TRBD2. CDR3 size: 20 residues. V lost 3 bases and J lost 1; bases outside the gene matches: 16. Germline loops: CDR1 SGHRS, CDR2 YFSETQ. This CDR3 is CASSWNRERTSGKSYNEQFF. CDR3 DNA sequence: TGCGCCAGCAGCTGGAACAGGGAAAGAACTAGCGGGAAGTCCTACAATGAGCAGTTCTTC.

The rearrangement links TRBV2 to TRBJ2-1, with D unclear. Trimming removed 8 bases at V and 4 bases at J, with 9 bases between. CDR3 length equals 12 residues. From germline, CDR1 is SNHLY and CDR2 FYNNEI. CDR3 in DNA: TGTGCCAGCGCTCAAGGGTACAATGAGCAGTTCTTC. Residues: CASAQGYNEQFF.

This rearrangement joins TRBV6-1 to TRBJ2-6; D is perhaps TRBD1 (6 bases). Trimming pared 8 bases from V and 2 bases from J, leaving 13 bases between. The length of the CDR3 is 15 residues. Per the germline V gene, CDR1 is MNHNS and CDR2 is SASEGT. CDR3 nucleotides: TGTGCCAGCGGAAAACAGGGTGCTGGGGCCAACGTCCTGACTTTC. Translating gives CASGKQGAGANVLTF.

The sample holds one count of this clone. V gene TRBV27 combines with J gene TRBJ1-2, with D perhaps TRBD1 (5 bases). Per the germline V gene, CDR1 is MNHEY and CDR2 is SMNVEV (reference sequence). This CDR3 comprises 14 residues. Trimming removed 3 bases from V and 8 bases from J, with 16 bases in between. Here the CDR3 DNA reads TGTGCCAGCAGTTTGGCCCCGGGGCCCCGGGGCTACACCTTC. Translation: CASSLAPGPRGYTF.

This sequence joins TRBV5-1 and TRBJ2-4; 11 bases map to TRBD2. Trimming removed 0 bases from V and 6 bases from J; junction bases left unmatched: 5. CDR1 SGHRS and CDR2 YFSETQ come from the germline V gene. The CDR3 spans 16 residues. The CDR3 coding sequence is TGCGCCAGCAGCTTGGCACCCGGGACTAGCGGAAACATTCAGTACTTC. Translation: CASSLAPGTSGNIQYF.

V gene TRBV2 combines with J gene TRBJ1-5; D ambiguous. The CDR3 runs to 12 residues. Germline loops: CDR1 SNHLY, CDR2 FYNNEI. The V end was cut by 6 bases, the J end by 4 bases, with 7 bases between. The CDR3 is CASRRGNQPQHF. CDR3 nucleotide sequence: TGTGCCAGCAGAAGAGGGAATCAGCCCCAGCATTTT.

This chain joins TRBV5-8 and TRBJ1-1; no clear D. The CDR3 runs to 12 residues. In germline, CDR1 is SGHTS, CDR2 YDEGEE. Trimming shortened V by 0 bases and J by 9 bases, and 9 bases separated the two germline ends. CDR3: CASSLARPKAFF. The CDR3 coding sequence is TGTGCCAGCAGCTTGGCTCGCCCCAAAGCTTTCTTT.

With regard to this clone: Other DNA sequences within the sample encode an identical CDR3. The rearrangement uses TRBV7-2 and TRBJ2-7; 8 bases match TRBD2. CDR1 is SGHTA and CDR2 is FQGNSA in the germline V gene. The trim removed 5 bases at V and 6 bases at J, leaving 12 bases unmatched. This CDR3 has 15 amino acids. Here the CDR3 reads CASSALAGNEAEQYF. The CDR3, as DNA: TGTGCCAGCAGCGCCTTAGCGGGAAATGAAGCCGAGCAGTACTTC.

V usage is TRBV7-9 and J usage is TRBJ1-1; TRBD1 matches at 9 bases. Germline trimming cut 0 bases from V and 4 bases from J; bases unmatched to any gene: 6. This CDR3 spans 16 amino acids. Germline V lookup: CDR1 SEHNR, CDR2 FQNEAQ (reference sequence). The CDR3 DNA is TGTGCCAGCAGCTTAGCTGGACAGGGGCTGGGCACTGAAGCTTTCTTT. Translated, it gives CASSLAGQGLGTEAFF.

The chain joins TRBV9 to TRBJ2-5; no clear D. V lost 3 bases and J 5 bases, leaving 14 bases between the germline ends. The germline V gene encodes CDR1 SGDLS and CDR2 YYNGEE. The CDR3 spans 14 residues. CDR3 sequence: CASSASGPRETQYF. In nucleotides, the CDR3 is TGTGCCAGCAGCGCCTCCGGGCCCCGGGAGACCCAGTACTTC.

The gene calls are TRBV11-2 and TRBJ1-2, with 7 bases aligning to TRBD1. The CDR3 is 12 amino acids. CDR1 is SGHAT and CDR2 is FQNNGV in the germline V gene. The V and J ends lost 5 bases and 6 bases, in that order; junction bases with no gene match: 3. CDR3 residues: CASSRQGNGYTF. CDR3 sequence (DNA): TGTGCCAGCAGCCGACAGGGAAATGGCTACACCTTC.

This rearrangement joins TRBV5-1 to TRBJ1-3, with D maybe TRBD1 (5 bases). The CDR3 runs to 15 residues. The V gene's germline CDR1 is SGHRS and CDR2 YFSETQ. The ends were cut back, 0 bases at V and 8 bases at J, with 15 bases in the middle. CDR3 loop: CASSLAVREGDTIYF. The CDR3 DNA follows: TGCGCCAGCAGCTTGGCCGTCAGGGAAGGGGACACCATATATTTT.

V usage is TRBV10-3 and J usage is TRBJ2-1; 7 bases line up with TRBD1. The J segment lost 7 bases and the V segment lost 9 bases, leaving 3 bases of the junction unmatched. The CDR3 runs 11 residues. The germline CDR1 and CDR2 sequences are ENHRY and SYGVKD. The CDR3 nucleotides are TGTGCCATGAGGACAGGAAATGAGCAGTTCTTC. Protein sequence: CAMRTGNEQFF.